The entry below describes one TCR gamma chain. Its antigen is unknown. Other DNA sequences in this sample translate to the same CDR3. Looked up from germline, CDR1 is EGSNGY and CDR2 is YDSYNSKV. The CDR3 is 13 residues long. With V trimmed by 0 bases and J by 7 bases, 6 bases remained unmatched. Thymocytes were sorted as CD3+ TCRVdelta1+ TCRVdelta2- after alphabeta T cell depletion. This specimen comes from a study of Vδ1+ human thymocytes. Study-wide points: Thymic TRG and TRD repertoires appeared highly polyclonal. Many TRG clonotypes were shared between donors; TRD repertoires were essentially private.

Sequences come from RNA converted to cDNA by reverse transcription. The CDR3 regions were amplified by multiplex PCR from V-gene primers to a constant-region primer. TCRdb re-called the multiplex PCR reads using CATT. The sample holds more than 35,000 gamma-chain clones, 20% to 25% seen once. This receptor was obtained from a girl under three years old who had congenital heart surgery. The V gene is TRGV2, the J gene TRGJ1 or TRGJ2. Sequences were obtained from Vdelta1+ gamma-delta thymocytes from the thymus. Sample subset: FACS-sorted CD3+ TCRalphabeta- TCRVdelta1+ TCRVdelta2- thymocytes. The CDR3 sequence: CATWDGLAYKKLF. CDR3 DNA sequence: TGTGCCACCTGGGACGGGCTAGCCTATAAGAAACTCTTT.